This T cell receptor (beta chain) was recorded in a study of blood T cell repertoires in COVID-19. Study information: Spain, Italy and the United States supplied samples that represented acute and convalescent COVID-19.

The table came from immunoSEQ multiplex PCR; TCRdb's copy has only in-frame clones and leaves some out. The repertoire holds roughly 69,000 clones, with around 90% as singletons. Germline CDR1 is SGHDT and CDR2 is YYEEEE. There are 16 residues in the CDR3. Losses at the gene ends were 4 bases for V and 0 bases for J; bases not matched to a gene: 6. The sequenced sample consisted of peripheral blood. This chain joins TRBV5-6 and TRBJ1-5; 8 bases fit TRBD1. This receptor was obtained from a man aged 50 or older with acute or convalescent COVID-19. The CDR3 DNA sequence: TGTGCCAGCAGCGGCGGGACAGGTTATAGCAATCAGCCCCAGCATTTT. As protein: CASSGGTGYSNQPQHF.